One sample yielded the 2 T cell receptor beta chains listed below, sequenced in a study of shared clonotypes between healthy human individuals (TCRdb year 2020). The protocol used for the library was the immunoSEQ multiplex PCR assay. TCRdb retrieved this table from immuneACCESS and kept in-frame rearrangements only. Not all clones are present; in checked studies, unresolved V genes account for under half, and no reason is known for the remainder. Recorded for this sample are roughly 1,500,000 clones; just under 99% of them occurred a single time. The ten biggest clones cover approximately 0.4% of the sample. The sequencing input was naive CD4+ T cells sorted from blood. Explained via the paper, the cell subset or site label denotes: CD45RA+ positively selected. The receptors were gathered from a man aged 30-40 years in good health.

V is TRBV28 and J is TRBJ2-1; possibly TRBD1 or TRBD2 for D (6 bases each). This CDR3 has 15 residues. The ends were cut back, 4 bases at V and 6 bases at J, with 16 bases in the middle. Per the germline V gene, CDR1 is MDHEN and CDR2 is SYDVKM. The CDR3 here is CASSSGAEGGNEQFF. CDR3 sequence (DNA): TGTGCCAGCAGTTCCGGGGCGGAGGGGGGCAATGAGCAGTTCTTC.

This clone was detected only once. The chain carries TRBV6-5 and TRBJ2-1; 8 bases align to TRBD2. The J segment lost 7 bases and the V segment lost 2 bases, leaving 7 bases of the junction unmatched. This CDR3 is 15 amino acids long. CDR1 is MNHEY and CDR2 is SVGAGI in the germline V gene. This CDR3 is CASSYPRSGSNEQFF. Here the CDR3 DNA reads TGTGCCAGCAGTTACCCCAGGAGCGGGAGTAATGAGCAGTTCTTC.